What follows are 20 T cell receptor beta chains derived from one specimen sequenced in a study of T cells in Graves' hyperthyroidism and ophthalmopathy. The CDR3 regions of TCR beta were amplified from RNA transcripts. RT-PCR in the first round (using the HTBI primer set) targeted the TCR CDR3. TCRdb used MiXCR to reprocess the multiplex PCR reads, holding one entry per CDR3 protein. The sample has 750,000 to 900,000 distinct CDR3 sequences, over 35% seen once. The sequenced sample was blood. These receptors were taken from a man aged 18 to 35 with Graves' hyperthyroidism.

V and J are TRBV7-2 and TRBJ1-1; no definite D call. This CDR3 has 15 amino acids. Trimming left V 5 bases short and J 5 bases short, with 18 bases between. Per the germline V gene, CDR1 is SGHTA and CDR2 is FQGNSA. CDR3 bases: TGTGCCAGCAGCCAAGATCGGGAGAGACCGACTGAAGCTTTCTTT. Encoded protein: CASSQDRERPTEAFF.

This clonotype was counted a few times. V usage is TRBV12-3 or TRBV12-4 and J usage is TRBJ2-7; TRBD1 is a possible D gene (6 bases). V was clipped by 8 bases and J by 2 bases, with 10 bases between them. This CDR3 is built from 12 residues. CDR3 DNA sequence: TGTGCCAGCGCCGGGACAACCTACGAGCAGTACTTC. Encoded protein: CASAGTTYEQYF.

J is TRBJ1-6 and V is TRBV29-1; D unresolved. Germline values: CDR1 SQVTM, CDR2 ANQGSEA. The length of the CDR3 is 13 residues. V shed 8 bases and J shed 9 bases, with 17 bases lying between them. CDR3 protein: CSLELGRSSPLHF. CDR3 nucleotide sequence: TGCAGCTTGGAGCTGGGAAGGAGTTCACCCCTCCACTTT. The entire variable domain, with the rest obtained from reference TRBV29-1 and TRBJ1-6, is as follows: SAVISQKPSRDICQRGTSLTIQCQVDSQVTMMFWYRQQPGQSLTLIATANQGSEATYESGFVIDKFPISRPNLTFSTLTVSNMSPEDSSIYLCSLELGRSSPLHFGNGTRLTVT.

This clonotype was seen many times. V usage is TRBV7-3 and J usage is TRBJ2-6, with 9 bases identical to TRBD2. Germline CDR1 is SGHTA and CDR2 is FQGTGA. Germline trimming cut 0 bases from V and 4 bases from J; bases unmatched to any gene: 10. The length of the CDR3 is 19 residues. Here the CDR3 reads CASSLTGLAGLAGANVLTF. The CDR3 nucleotides read TGTGCCAGCAGCTTAACGGGACTAGCCGGACTGGCGGGGGCCAACGTCCTGACTTTC.

This clonotype was detected many times. One end of the junction does not line up with germline, which may come from a read error. The chain recombines TRBV5-1 with TRBJ2-6; possibly TRBD2 for D (5 bases). CDR3 size: 16 residues. Germline CDR1 is SGHRS and CDR2 is YFSETQ. CDR3 loop: CASSLGSGSGANVLTF. CDR3 in DNA: TGTGCCAGCAGCTTAGGTTCGGGGTCTGGGGCCAACGTCCTGACTTTC. The variable domain in full, with the rest retrieved from reference TRBV5-1 and TRBJ2-6, is KAGVTQTPRYLIKTRGQQVTLSCSPISGHRSVSWYQQTPGQGLQFLFEYFSETQRNKGNFPGRFSGRQFSNSRSEMNVSTLELGDSALYLCASSLGSGSGANVLTFGAGSRLTVL.

There are a few counts of this clonotype. The chain employs TRBV5-1 and TRBJ1-1, with a tentative D call TRBD1 (5 bases). The germline CDR1 and CDR2 sequences are SGHRS and YFSETQ. This CDR3 region has 15 residues. Trimming pared 0 bases from V and 7 bases from J, leaving 16 bases between. As DNA, the CDR3 is TGCGCCAGCAGCTTGGCCCCCACGGGGACGGGTGAAGCTTTCTTT. It encodes CASSLAPTGTGEAFF.

This clonotype was seen ten or more times. This chain connects TRBV12-3 or TRBV12-4 to TRBJ1-4, with no clear D. Deletions cut 6 bases from V and 11 bases from J, with 13 bases between. The CDR3 is 12 amino acids. The CDR3 coding sequence is TGTGCCAGCAGGGCTCAAGGGAGCAAACTGTTTTTT. It codes for CASRAQGSKLFF.

In its sample, this clonotype was seen a few times. J is TRBJ2-7 and V is TRBV6-6, with 7 bases matching TRBD1. The CDR3 spans 17 residues. Trimming took 0 bases from V and 2 from J; bases not matched to a gene: 10. Per the germline V gene, CDR1 is MNHNY and CDR2 is SVGAGI (reference sequence). CDR3 sequence reads: CASSYSIPGTAAYEQYF. For the CDR3, the DNA is TGTGCCAGCAGTTACTCGATACCCGGGACAGCTGCCTACGAGCAGTACTTC.

This clonotype was counted at least ten times. The chain is built from TRBV24-1 and TRBJ2-2, with 8 bases lining up with TRBD2. The CDR3 runs 15 residues. Germline CDR1 is KGHDR and CDR2 is SFDVKD. Trimming at V came to 4 bases and at J to 8 bases, leaving 8 bases not matched to a gene. As DNA, the CDR3 is TGTGCCACCAGTGAACCCCGACTAGCGACAGGGGAGCTGTTTTTT. It translates to CATSEPRLATGELFF.

This chain links TRBV12-3 or TRBV12-4 with TRBJ1-5; weak D call: TRBD1 (6 bases). This CDR3 region has 16 residues. Trimming cost V 5 bases and J 1 base, with 15 bases left between them. The CDR3 sequence is CASSPRIGQSNQPQHF. DNA of the CDR3: TGTGCCAGCAGTCCCAGGATTGGACAGAGCAATCAGCCCCAGCATTTT.

The V call is TRBV15, the J call TRBJ2-3; TRBD2 aligns across 7 bases. J gave up 2 bases and V 2 bases, and 7 bases lay outside the gene matches. The CDR3 runs to 16 residues. In germline, CDR1 is LNHNV, CDR2 YYDKDF (reference sequence). DNA for the CDR3: TGTGCCACCAGCAGACCGCATGGGGGGGACACAGATACGCAGTATTTT. Amino acids: CATSRPHGGDTDTQYF.

The genes are TRBV7-2 and TRBJ2-5, with D perhaps TRBD1 (5 bases). The germline CDR1 and CDR2 sequences are SGHTA and FQGNSA. V was cut by 5 bases and J by 10 bases, with 8 bases left in between. The CDR3 is 10 amino acids. The CDR3 nucleotides are TGTGCCAGCAGCCTAGGGGTCCAGTACTTC. Protein product: CASSLGVQYF.

This clonotype came up many times. This chain joins TRBV15 and TRBJ1-4; D perhaps matches TRBD1 (5 bases). The CDR3 length is 14 residues. Per germline, CDR1 LNHNV and CDR2 YYDKDF (reference sequence). The germline V and J ends were trimmed by 8 bases and 6 bases, with 16 bases remaining between them. The CDR3 DNA is TGTGCCACCGGGAGGGGAAGACGAGATGAAAAACTGTTTTTT. This sequence encodes CATGRGRRDEKLFF.

This sequence joins TRBV2 and TRBJ2-5; D is ambiguous. V was cut by 5 bases and J by 1 base, with 20 bases left in between. The CDR3 is 17 amino acids. Germline V lookup: CDR1 SNHLY, CDR2 FYNNEI. The CDR3 region has the DNA TGTGCCAGCAGTTACACCACCTCCGGTTTTCCCCAAGAGACCCAGTACTTC. It is translated as CASSYTTSGFPQETQYF.

V gene TRBV15 combines with J gene TRBJ2-7, with D hard to call. Germline loops: CDR1 LNHNV, CDR2 YYDKDF (reference sequence). The CDR3 contains 16 residues. V shed 1 base and J shed 7 bases, with 20 bases lying between them. CDR3 sequence reads: CATSRGVASQLDEQYF. The CDR3 DNA is TGTGCCACCAGCAGAGGTGTGGCGAGCCAGCTGGATGAGCAGTACTTC.

This clonotype showed up many times. The chain is built from TRBV29-1 and TRBJ2-7, with a possible D match to TRBD1 (5 bases). The CDR3 loop spans 13 amino acids. V was pared by 6 bases and J by 0 bases, with 12 bases between. Looked up from germline, CDR1 is SQVTM and CDR2 is ANQGSEA. DNA of the CDR3: TGCAGCGTGCGGACACCGAGCTCCTACGAGCAGTACTTC. Encoded protein: CSVRTPSSYEQYF.

This clonotype was observed many times. The chain uses TRBV29-1 and TRBJ1-2, with TRBD1 identical over 7 bases. Germline CDR1 is SQVTM and CDR2 is ANQGSEA. The CDR3 loop spans 14 amino acids. The ends lost 7 bases at V and 3 bases at J; junction bases unmatched: 11. CDR3 loop: CSAGDRDLDYGYTF. The DNA for the CDR3 is TGCAGCGCCGGCGACAGGGATCTCGACTATGGCTACACCTTC.

This clonotype was counted between two and nine times. The chain is built from TRBV7-3 and TRBJ1-6; unclear D gene. From germline, CDR1 is SGHTA and CDR2 FQGTGA. The CDR3 covers 14 residues. V lost 5 bases, J lost 10 bases, and 15 bases lay in between. CDR3 in amino acids: CASSLGNPGSPLHF. The CDR3 DNA reads TGTGCCAGCAGCCTTGGGAACCCTGGGTCACCCCTCCACTTT.

The chain links TRBV2 to TRBJ2-5, with 11 bases fitting TRBD2. The J segment lost 5 bases and the V segment lost 2 bases, leaving 10 bases of the junction unmatched. CDR1 and CDR2 from the germline V gene are SNHLY and FYNNEI. The CDR3 has 17 amino acids. The CDR3 DNA is TGTGCCAGCAGTGAATACCTAGCGGGGGGCAAAGAGGAGACCCAGTACTTC. As protein: CASSEYLAGGKEETQYF.

Many counts were recorded for this clonotype. The DNA for the CDR3 is TGCAGCGTGCTAGGGGGGCCTGGAGCTAATGAAAAACTGTTTTTT. It encodes CSVLGGPGANEKLFF. V and J are TRBV29-1 and TRBJ1-4; a weak D match, TRBD1 (6 bases). The germline V gene encodes CDR1 SQVTM and CDR2 ANQGSEA. The V and J ends lost 6 bases and 3 bases respectively, with 17 bases between them. This CDR3 is built from 15 residues.